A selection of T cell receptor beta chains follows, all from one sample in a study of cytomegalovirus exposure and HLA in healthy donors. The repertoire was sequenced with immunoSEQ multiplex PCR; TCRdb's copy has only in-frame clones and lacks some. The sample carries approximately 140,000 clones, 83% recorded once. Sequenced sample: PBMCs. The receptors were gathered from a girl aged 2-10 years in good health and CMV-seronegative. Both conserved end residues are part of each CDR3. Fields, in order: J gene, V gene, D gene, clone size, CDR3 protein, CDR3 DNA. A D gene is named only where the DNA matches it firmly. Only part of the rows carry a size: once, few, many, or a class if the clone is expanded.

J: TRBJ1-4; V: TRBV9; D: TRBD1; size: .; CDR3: CASSGSGTGVGKLFF; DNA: TGTGCCAGCAGCGGCAGCGGGACAGGGGTGGGTAAACTGTTTTTT
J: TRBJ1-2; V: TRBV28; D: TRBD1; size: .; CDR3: CASSFPDRDRGYTF; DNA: TGTGCCAGCAGTTTTCCCGACAGGGACCGGGGCTACACCTTC
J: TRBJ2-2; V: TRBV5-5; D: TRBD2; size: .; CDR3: CASSLGGGANTGELFF; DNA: TGTGCCAGCAGCTTGGGCGGGGGGGCAAACACCGGGGAGCTGTTTTTT
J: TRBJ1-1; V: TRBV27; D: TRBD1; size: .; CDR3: CASSLQGGTEAFF; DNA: TGTGCCAGCAGTCTACAGGGGGGCACTGAAGCTTTCTTT
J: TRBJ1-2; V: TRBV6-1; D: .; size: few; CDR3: CASHGGRDTRGYTF; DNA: TGTGCCAGCCATGGGGGCAGGGACACACGTGGCTACACCTTC
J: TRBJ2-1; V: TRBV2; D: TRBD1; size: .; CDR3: CASSVDRGLYNEQFF; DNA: TGTGCCAGCAGTGTAGACAGGGGGCTCTACAATGAGCAGTTCTTC
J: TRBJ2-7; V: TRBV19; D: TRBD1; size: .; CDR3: CAGKQGPPYEQYF; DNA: TGTGCCGGTAAACAGGGGCCGCCCTACGAGCAGTACTTC
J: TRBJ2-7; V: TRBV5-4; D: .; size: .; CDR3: CASGFRVNEQYF; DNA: TGTGCCAGCGGTTTCAGGGTCAACGAGCAGTACTTC
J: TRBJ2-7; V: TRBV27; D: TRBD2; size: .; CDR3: CASSRSGSYDFSYEQYF; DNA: TGTGCCAGCAGTCGAAGCGGGAGTTATGATTTCTCCTACGAGCAGTACTTC
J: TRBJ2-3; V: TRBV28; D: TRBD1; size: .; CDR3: CASSNDTGGLATQYF; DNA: TGTGCCAGCAGCAATGATACAGGGGGCCTCGCTACGCAGTATTTT
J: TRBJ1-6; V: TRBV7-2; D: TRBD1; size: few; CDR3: CASSLVAGQGSPLHF; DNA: TGTGCCAGCAGCTTAGTTGCCGGACAGGGTTCACCCCTCCACTTT
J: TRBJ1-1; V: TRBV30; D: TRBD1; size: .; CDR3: CAWSTDRATEAFF; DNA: TGTGCCTGGAGTACGGACAGGGCCACTGAAGCTTTCTTT
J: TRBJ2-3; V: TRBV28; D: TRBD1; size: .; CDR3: CASSRQGSGEADTQYF; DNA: TGTGCCAGCAGCCGACAGGGGTCGGGAGAAGCAGATACGCAGTATTTT
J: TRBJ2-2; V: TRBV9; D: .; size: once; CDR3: CASSTRGPTGELFF; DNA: TGTGCCAGCAGCACGCGGGGGCCCACCGGGGAGCTGTTTTTT
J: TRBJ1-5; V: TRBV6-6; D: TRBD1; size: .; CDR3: CARIQGPHSNQPQHF; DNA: TGTGCCAGGATACAGGGGCCGCATAGCAATCAGCCCCAGCATTTT
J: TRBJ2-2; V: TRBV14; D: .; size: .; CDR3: CASSAGPYTGELFF; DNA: TGTGCCAGCAGCGCGGGACCATACACCGGGGAGCTGTTTTTT
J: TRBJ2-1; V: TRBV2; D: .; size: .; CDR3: CASSSRSSYNEQFF; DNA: TGTGCCAGCAGTTCGCGTAGCTCCTACAATGAGCAGTTCTTC
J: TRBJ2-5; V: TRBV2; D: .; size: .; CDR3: CASITDNPRTQYF; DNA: TGTGCCAGCATTACGGACAACCCACGGACCCAGTACTTC
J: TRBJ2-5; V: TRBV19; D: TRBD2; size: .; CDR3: CASSIGLAGGQETQYF; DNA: TGTGCCAGTAGTATCGGACTAGCGGGGGGCCAAGAGACCCAGTACTTC
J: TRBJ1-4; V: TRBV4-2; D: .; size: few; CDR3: CASSVVGGADEKLFF; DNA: TGTGCCAGCAGCGTGGTTGGGGGCGCCGATGAAAAACTGTTTTTT
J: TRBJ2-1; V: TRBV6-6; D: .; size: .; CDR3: CASSLTPTFNEQFF; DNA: TGTGCCAGCAGTTTAACCCCTACTTTCAATGAGCAGTTCTTC
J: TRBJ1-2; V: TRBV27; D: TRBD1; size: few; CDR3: CASSFGQGDYGYTF; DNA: TGTGCCAGCAGTTTCGGACAGGGGGACTATGGCTACACCTTC
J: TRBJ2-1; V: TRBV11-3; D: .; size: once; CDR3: CASSYKDEQFF; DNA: TGTGCCAGCAGCTACAAAGATGAGCAGTTCTTC
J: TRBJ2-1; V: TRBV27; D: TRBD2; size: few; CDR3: CATETSGNVWFF; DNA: TGTGCCACCGAGACTAGCGGGAACGTTTGGTTCTTC
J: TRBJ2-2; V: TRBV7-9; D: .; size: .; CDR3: CASSLASGNTGELFF; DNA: TGTGCCAGCAGCTTAGCTAGCGGGAACACCGGGGAGCTGTTTTTT
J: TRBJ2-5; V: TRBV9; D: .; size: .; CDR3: CASSVIIADGVETQYF; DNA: TGTGCCAGCAGCGTAATTATAGCCGACGGAGTGGAGACCCAGTACTTC
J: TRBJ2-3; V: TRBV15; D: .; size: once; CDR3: CATSSVGVVADTQYF; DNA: TGTGCCACCAGCAGTGTGGGAGTGGTAGCAGATACGCAGTATTTT
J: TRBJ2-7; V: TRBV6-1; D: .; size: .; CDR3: CATDPTGTSYEQYF; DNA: TGTGCCACCGACCCAACGGGGACTTCCTACGAGCAGTACTTC
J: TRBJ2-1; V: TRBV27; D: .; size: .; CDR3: CASTFTGSYNEQFF; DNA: TGTGCCAGCACTTTCACGGGGTCCTACAATGAGCAGTTCTTC
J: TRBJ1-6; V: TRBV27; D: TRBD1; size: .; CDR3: CASRGPEGAFNSPLHF; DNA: TGTGCCAGCAGGGGCCCGGAGGGGGCGTTTAATTCCCCCCTCCACTTT
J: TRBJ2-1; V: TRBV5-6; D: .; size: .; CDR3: CASSPAGVNEQFF; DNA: TGTGCCAGCAGCCCGGCAGGTGTGAATGAGCAGTTCTTC
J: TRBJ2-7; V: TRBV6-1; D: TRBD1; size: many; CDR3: CASSATGTGGDEQYF; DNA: TGTGCCAGCAGTGCTACCGGGACAGGGGGCGACGAGCAGTACTTC
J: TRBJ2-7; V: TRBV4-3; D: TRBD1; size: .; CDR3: CASSVGQGSIYEQYF; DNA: TGCGCCAGCAGCGTCGGACAGGGAAGTATCTACGAGCAGTACTTC
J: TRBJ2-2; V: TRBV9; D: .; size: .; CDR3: CASSVVGGGELFF; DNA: TGTGCCAGCAGCGTAGTGGGAGGCGGGGAGCTGTTTTTT
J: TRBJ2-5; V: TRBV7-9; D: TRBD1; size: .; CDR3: CASLGGPYQETQYF; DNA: TGTGCCAGCCTAGGGGGCCCGTACCAAGAGACCCAGTACTTC
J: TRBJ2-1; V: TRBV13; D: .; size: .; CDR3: CASSLGSGRDEQFF; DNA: TGTGCCAGCAGCTTAGGTTCCGGTCGGGATGAGCAGTTCTTC
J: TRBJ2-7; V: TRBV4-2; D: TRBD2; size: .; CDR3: CASSQDPSGVVREQYF; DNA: TGTGCCAGCAGCCAAGATCCTAGCGGGGTAGTTCGCGAGCAGTACTTC
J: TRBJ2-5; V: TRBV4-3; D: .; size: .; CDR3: CASSPESHQGETQYF; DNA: TGCGCCAGCAGCCCCGAGTCCCATCAGGGAGAGACCCAGTACTTC
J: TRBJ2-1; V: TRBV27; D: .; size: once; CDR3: CASRPFSGYSYNEQFF; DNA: TGTGCCAGCAGACCTTTTAGCGGTTACTCCTACAATGAGCAGTTCTTC
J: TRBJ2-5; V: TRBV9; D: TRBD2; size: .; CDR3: CASSVGLAGETQYF; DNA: TGTGCCAGCAGCGTAGGACTAGCGGGAGAGACCCAGTACTTC
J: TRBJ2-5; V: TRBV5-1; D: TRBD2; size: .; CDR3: CASSPGLAGAETQYF; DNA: TGCGCCAGCAGCCCGGGACTAGCGGGAGCAGAGACCCAGTACTTC
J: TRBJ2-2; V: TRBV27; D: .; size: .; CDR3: CASRTDASGVTGELFF; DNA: TGTGCCAGCAGAACCGATGCGTCAGGCGTCACCGGGGAGCTGTTTTTT
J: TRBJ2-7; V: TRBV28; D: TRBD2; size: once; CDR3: CASSLIPSGRAYEQYF; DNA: TGTGCCAGCAGTTTAATACCTAGCGGGAGGGCCTACGAGCAGTACTTC
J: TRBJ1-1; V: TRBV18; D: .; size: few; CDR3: CASSPPTGNTEAFF; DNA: TGTGCCAGCTCACCACCTACTGGGAACACTGAAGCTTTCTTT
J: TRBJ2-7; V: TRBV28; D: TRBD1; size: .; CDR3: CASSLQGAGEQYF; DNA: TGTGCCAGCAGTTTACAGGGGGCGGGCGAGCAGTACTTC
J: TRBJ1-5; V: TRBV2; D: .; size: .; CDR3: CASSVQGLGNQPQHF; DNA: TGTGCCAGCAGTGTTCAGGGTTTGGGCAATCAGCCCCAGCATTTT
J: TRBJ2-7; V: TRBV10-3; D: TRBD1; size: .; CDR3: CAISDPGQSYEQYF; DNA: TGTGCCATCAGCGATCCGGGACAGTCCTACGAGCAGTACTTC
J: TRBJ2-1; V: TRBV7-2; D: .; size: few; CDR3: CASSSSGGSIYNEQFF; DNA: TGTGCCAGCAGCTCCTCGGGGGGCTCAATTTACAATGAGCAGTTCTTC